Here is one T cell receptor beta chain with its context. Using immunoSEQ multiplex PCR, the repertoire was profiled, and TCRdb retains in-frame clones only, with some absent. The sample yields over 95,000 clones, approximately 90% seen once. This entry comes from a study of T cells after somatic rescue of genetic block. Sequenced sample: peripheral blood mononuclear cells (PBMCs). This clonotype was sampled from a woman aged 18-30 years.

DNA for the CDR3: TGTGCCAGCAGTGAATCGGGGCGGGCGCCCGGGGCCAACGTCCTGACTTTC. Translation: CASSESGRAPGANVLTF. The gene calls are TRBV6-1 and TRBJ2-6; TRBD1 or TRBD2 may be the D gene (5 bases each). Trimming pared 2 bases from V and 4 bases from J, leaving 15 bases between. Germline V lookup: CDR1 MNHNS, CDR2 SASEGT. The CDR3 sequence is 17 residues long.